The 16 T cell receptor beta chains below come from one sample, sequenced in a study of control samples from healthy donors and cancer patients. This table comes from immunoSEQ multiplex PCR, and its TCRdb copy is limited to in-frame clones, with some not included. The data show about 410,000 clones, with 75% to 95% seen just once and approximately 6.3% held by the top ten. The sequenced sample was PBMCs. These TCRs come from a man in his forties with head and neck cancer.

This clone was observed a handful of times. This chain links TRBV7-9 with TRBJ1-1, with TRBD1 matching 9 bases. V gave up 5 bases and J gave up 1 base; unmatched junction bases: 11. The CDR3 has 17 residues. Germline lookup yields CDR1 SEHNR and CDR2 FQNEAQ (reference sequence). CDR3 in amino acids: CASSPPGQGGRNTEAFF. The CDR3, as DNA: TGTGCCAGCAGCCCACCGGGACAGGGCGGTAGGAACACTGAAGCTTTCTTT.

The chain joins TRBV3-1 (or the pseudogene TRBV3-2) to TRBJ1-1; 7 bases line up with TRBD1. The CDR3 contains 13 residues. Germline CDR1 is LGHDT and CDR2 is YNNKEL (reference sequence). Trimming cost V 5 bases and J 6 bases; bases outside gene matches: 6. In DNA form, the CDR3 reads TGTGCCAGCAGCTTTCAAGGGGGCTCTGAAGCTTTCTTT. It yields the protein CASSFQGGSEAFF.

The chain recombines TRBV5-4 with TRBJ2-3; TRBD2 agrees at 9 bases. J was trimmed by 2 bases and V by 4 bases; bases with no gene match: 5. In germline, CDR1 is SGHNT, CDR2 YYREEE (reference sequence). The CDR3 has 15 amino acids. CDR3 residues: CASSPAGGSTDTQYF. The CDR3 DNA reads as TGTGCCAGCAGCCCAGCGGGGGGATCCACAGATACGCAGTATTTT. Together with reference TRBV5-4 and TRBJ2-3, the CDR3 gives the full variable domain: ETGVTQSPTHLIKTRGQQVTLRCSSQSGHNTVSWYQQALGQGPQFIFQYYREEENGRGNFPPRFSGLQFPNYSSELNVNALELDDSALYLCASSPAGGSTDTQYFGPGTRLTVL.

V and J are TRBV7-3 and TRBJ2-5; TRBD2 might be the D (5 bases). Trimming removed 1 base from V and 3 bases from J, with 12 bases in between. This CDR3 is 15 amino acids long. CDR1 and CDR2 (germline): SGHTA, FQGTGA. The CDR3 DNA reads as TGTGCCAGCAGCTTAATGGGCGGGCAGAAAGAGACCCAGTACTTC. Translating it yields CASSLMGGQKETQYF.

DNA for the CDR3: TGTGCCAGCAGTCCCTGGGAGGGGGACACAGATACGCAGTATTTT. Encoded protein: CASSPWEGDTDTQYF. This sequence joins TRBV11-3 and TRBJ2-3; D possibly corresponds to TRBD2 (7 bases). There are 15 residues in the CDR3. Germline V gene sequence: CDR1 SGHNT, CDR2 YENEEA. V was trimmed by 6 bases and J by 2 bases, leaving 15 bases between them. The full variable domain, completed using reference TRBV11-3 and TRBJ2-3, is EAGVVQSPRYKIIEKKQPVAFWCNPISGHNTLYWYLQNLGQGPELLIRYENEEAVDDSQLPKDRFSAERLKGVDSTLKIQPAELGDSAVYLCASSPWEGDTDTQYFGPGTRLTVL.

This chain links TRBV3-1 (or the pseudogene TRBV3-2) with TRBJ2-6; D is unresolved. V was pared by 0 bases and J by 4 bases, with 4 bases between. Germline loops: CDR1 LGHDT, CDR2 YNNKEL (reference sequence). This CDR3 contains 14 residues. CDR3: CASSQETGANVLTF. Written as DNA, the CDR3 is TGTGCCAGCAGCCAAGAAACCGGGGCCAACGTCCTGACTTTC.

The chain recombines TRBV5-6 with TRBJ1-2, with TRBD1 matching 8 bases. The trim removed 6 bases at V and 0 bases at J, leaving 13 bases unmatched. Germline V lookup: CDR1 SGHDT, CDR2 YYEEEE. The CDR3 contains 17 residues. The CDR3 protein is CASNPGQGAQTNYGYTF. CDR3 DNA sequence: TGTGCCAGCAACCCGGGCCAGGGGGCTCAGACTAACTATGGCTACACCTTC.

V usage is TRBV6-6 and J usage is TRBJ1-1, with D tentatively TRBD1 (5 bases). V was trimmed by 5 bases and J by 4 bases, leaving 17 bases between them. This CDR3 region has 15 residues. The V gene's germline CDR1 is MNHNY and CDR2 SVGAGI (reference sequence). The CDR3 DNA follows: TGTGCCAGCAGTCCCCGGGGGGGGGTGGGCACTGAAGCTTTCTTT. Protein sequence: CASSPRGGVGTEAFF.

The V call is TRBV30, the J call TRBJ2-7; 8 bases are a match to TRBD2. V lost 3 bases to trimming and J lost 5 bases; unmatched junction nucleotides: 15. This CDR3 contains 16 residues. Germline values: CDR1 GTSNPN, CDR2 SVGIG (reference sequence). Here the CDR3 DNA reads TGTGCCTGGAGGGACATTAGCGGGACCCCTTATGACGAGCAGTACTTC. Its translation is CAWRDISGTPYDEQYF.

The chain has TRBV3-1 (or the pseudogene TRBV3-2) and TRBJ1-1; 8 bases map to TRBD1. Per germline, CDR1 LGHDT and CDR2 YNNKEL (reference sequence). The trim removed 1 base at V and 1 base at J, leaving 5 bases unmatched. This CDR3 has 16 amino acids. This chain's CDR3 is CASSQVSGTGNTEAFF. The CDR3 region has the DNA TGTGCCAGCAGCCAAGTCTCCGGGACAGGGAACACTGAAGCTTTCTTT.

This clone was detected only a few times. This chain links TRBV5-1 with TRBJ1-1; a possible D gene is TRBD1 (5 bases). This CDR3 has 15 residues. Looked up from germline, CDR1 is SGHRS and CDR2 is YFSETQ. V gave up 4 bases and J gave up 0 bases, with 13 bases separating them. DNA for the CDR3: TGCGCCAGCAGCCCGACTGGGGACCTGAACACTGAAGCTTTCTTT. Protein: CASSPTGDLNTEAFF.

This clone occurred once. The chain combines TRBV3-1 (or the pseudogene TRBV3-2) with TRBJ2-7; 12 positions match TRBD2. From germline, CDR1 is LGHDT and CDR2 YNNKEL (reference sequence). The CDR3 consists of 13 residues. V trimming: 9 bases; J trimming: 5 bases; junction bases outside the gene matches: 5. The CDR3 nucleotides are TGTGCCAGTCGACTAGCGGGAGAAGACGAGCAGTACTTC. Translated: CASRLAGEDEQYF.

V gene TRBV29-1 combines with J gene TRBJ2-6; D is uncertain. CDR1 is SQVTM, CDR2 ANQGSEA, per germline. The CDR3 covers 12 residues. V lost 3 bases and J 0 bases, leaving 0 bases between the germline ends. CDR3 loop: CSVDSGANVLTF. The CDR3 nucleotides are TGCAGCGTTGACTCTGGGGCCAACGTCCTGACTTTC.

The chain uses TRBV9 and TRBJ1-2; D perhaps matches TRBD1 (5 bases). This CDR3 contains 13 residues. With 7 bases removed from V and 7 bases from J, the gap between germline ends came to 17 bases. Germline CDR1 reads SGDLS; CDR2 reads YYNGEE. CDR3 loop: CASQDRGTFGYTF. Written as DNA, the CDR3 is TGTGCCAGCCAGGACCGTGGGACCTTTGGCTACACCTTC.

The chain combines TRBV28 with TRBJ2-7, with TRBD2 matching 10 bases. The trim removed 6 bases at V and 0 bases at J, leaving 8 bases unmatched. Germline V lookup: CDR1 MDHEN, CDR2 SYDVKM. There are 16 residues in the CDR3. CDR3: CASSPPGLAFSYEQYF. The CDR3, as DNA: TGTGCCAGCAGCCCTCCGGGACTAGCGTTCTCCTACGAGCAGTACTTC.

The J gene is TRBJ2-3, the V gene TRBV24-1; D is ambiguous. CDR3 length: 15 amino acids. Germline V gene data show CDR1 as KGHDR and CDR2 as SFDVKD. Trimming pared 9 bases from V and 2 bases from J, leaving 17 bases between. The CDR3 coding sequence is TGTGCCACCCACCGATCAGGAGATTCCACAGATACGCAGTATTTT. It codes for CATHRSGDSTDTQYF.